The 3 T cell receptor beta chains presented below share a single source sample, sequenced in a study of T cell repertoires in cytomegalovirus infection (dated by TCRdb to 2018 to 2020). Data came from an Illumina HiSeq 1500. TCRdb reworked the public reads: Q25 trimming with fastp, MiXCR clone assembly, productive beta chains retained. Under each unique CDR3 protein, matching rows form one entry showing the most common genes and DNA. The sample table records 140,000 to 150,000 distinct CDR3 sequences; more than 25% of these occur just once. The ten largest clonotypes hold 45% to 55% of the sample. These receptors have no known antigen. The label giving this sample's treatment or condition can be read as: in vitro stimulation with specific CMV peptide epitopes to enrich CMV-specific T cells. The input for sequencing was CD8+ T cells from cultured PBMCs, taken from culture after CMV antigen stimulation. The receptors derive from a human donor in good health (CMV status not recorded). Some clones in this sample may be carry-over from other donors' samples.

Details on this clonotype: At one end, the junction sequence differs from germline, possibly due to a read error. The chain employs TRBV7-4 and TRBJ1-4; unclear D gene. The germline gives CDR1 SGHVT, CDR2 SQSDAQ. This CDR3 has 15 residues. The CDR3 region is CASSSPGSPNEKLLF. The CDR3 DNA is TGTGCCAGCAGCTCCCCCGGCAGCCCTAATGAAAAACTGTTATTT.

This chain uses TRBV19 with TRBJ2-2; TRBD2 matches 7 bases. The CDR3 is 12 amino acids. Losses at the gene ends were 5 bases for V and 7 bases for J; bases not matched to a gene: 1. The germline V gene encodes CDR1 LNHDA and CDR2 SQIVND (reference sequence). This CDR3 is CASSGLVGELFF. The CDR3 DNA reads TGTGCCAGTAGTGGACTAGTCGGGGAGCTGTTTTTT.

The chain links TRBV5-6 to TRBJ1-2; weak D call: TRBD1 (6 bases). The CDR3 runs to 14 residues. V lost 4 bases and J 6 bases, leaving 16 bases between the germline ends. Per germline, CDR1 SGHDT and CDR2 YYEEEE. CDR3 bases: TGTGCCAGCAGCCTGGGGGCGAGGAGACATGGCTACACCTTC. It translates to CASSLGARRHGYTF.